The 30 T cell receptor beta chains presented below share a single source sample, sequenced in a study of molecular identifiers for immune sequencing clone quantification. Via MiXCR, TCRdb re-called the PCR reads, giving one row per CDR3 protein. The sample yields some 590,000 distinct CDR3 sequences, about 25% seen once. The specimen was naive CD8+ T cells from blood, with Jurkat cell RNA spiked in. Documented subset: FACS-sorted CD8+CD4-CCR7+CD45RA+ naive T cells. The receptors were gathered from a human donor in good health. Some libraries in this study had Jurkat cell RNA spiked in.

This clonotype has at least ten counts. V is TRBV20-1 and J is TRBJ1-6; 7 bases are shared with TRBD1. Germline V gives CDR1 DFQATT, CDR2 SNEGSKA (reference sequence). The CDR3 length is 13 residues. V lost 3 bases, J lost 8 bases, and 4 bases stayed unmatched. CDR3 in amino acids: CSASDRVDSPLHF. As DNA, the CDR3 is TGCAGTGCTAGCGACAGGGTGGATTCACCCCTCCACTTT.

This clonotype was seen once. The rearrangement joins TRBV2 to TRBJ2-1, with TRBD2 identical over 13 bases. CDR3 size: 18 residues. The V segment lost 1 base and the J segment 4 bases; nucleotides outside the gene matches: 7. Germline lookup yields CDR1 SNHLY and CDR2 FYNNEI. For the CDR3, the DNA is TGTGCCAGCAGTGAAGGGGGGACTAGCGGGGTTATATACAATGAGCAGTTCTTC. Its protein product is CASSEGGTSGVIYNEQFF. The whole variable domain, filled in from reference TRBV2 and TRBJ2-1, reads EPEVTQTPSHQVTQMGQEVILRCVPISNHLYFYWYRQILGQKVEFLVSFYNNEISEKSEIFDDQFSVERPDGSNFTLKIRSTKLEDSAMYFCASSEGGTSGVIYNEQFFGPGTRLTVL.

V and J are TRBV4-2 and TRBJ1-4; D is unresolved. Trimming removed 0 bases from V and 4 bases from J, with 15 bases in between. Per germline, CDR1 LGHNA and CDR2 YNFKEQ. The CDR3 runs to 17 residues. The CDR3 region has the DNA TGTGCCAGCAGCCAAGAGATTAGGATATGGGATAATGAAAAACTGTTTTTT. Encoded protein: CASSQEIRIWDNEKLFF.

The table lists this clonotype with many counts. The CDR3 is CASSLAGGGPASDTQYF. The CDR3 DNA follows: TGTGCCAGCAGCTTAGCTGGCGGGGGGCCGGCGTCGGATACGCAGTATTTT. This chain joins TRBV7-6 and TRBJ2-3; 8 nucleotides match TRBD2. Per germline, CDR1 SGHVS and CDR2 FNYEAQ. Trimming removed 0 bases from V and 6 bases from J; junction bases left unmatched: 11. The CDR3 runs 17 residues.

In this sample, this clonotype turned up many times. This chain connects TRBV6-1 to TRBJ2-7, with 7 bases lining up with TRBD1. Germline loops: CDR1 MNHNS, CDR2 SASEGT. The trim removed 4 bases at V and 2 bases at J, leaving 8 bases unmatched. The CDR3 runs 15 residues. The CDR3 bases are TGTGCCAGCAGTGCACGACAGGGATATACCTACGAGCAGTACTTC. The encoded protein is CASSARQGYTYEQYF.

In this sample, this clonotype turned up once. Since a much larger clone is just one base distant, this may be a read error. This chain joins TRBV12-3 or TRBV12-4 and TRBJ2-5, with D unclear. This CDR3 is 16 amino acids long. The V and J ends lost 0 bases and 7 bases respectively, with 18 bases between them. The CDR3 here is CASSLALATTHGTQYF. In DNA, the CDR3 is TGTGCCAGCAGTTTAGCGTTGGCGACAACCCACGGGACCCAGTACTTC.

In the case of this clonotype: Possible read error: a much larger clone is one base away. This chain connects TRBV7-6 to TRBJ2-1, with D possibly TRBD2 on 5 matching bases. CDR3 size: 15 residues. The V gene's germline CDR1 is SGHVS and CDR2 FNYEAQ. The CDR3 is CAGSPDRGLNNEQFF. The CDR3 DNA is TGTGCCGGCAGCCCAGATCGGGGTCTAAACAATGAGCAGTTCTTC. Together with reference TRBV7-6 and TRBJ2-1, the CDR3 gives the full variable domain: GAGVSQSPRYKVTKRGQDVALRCDPISGHVSLYWYRQALGQGPEFLTYFNYEAQQDKSGLPNDRFSAERPEGSISTLTIQRTEQRDSAMYRCAGSPDRGLNNEQFFGPGTRLTVL.

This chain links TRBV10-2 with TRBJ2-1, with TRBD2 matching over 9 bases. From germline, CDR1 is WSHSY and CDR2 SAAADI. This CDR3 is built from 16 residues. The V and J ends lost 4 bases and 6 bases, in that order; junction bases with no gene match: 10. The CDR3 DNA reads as TGCGCCAGCAGTGGGGTTGGCGGGGGGGCGGGCAATGAGCAGTTCTTC. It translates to CASSGVGGGAGNEQFF.

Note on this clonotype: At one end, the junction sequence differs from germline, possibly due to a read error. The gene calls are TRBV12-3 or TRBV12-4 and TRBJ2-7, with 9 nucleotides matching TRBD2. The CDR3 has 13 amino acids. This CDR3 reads CACSNSGSDEQYF. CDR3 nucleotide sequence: TGTGCCTGCAGTAATAGCGGGAGCGACGAGCAGTACTTC.

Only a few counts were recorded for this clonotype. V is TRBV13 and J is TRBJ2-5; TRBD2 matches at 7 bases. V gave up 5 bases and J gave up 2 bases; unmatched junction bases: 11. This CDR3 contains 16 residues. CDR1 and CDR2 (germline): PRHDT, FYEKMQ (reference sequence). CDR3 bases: TGTGCCAGCAGCCGCTCGGGAGCGGGGTTACAAGAGACCCAGTACTTC. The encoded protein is CASSRSGAGLQETQYF.

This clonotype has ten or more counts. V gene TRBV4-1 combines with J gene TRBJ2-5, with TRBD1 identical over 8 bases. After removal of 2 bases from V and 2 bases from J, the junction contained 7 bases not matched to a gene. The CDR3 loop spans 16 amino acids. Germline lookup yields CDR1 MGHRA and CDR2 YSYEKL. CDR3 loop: CASSQRAGGPQETQYF. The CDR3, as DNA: TGCGCCAGCAGCCAAAGGGCAGGGGGCCCACAAGAGACCCAGTACTTC.

The CDR3, as DNA: TGCGCCAGCAGCCGCGGACTAGGGAATGAGCAGTTCTTC. Encoded protein: CASSRGLGNEQFF. This chain joins TRBV4-3 and TRBJ2-1; 7 bases agree with TRBD2. V shed 4 bases and J 7 bases; nucleotides not matched to a gene: 4. Germline CDR1 LGHNA, CDR2 YSLEER. This CDR3 is 13 amino acids long.

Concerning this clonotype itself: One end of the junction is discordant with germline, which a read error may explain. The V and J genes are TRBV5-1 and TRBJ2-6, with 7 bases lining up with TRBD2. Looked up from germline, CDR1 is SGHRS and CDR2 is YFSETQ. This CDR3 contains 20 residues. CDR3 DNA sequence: TGCGCCAGCTCACCCGCTACGGGGGGAGCGGAACTGACTGGGGCCGACGTCCTGACTTTC. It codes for CASSPATGGAELTGADVLTF.

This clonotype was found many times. DNA for the CDR3: TGTGCCAGCAGCGTAGACAGTTCCTATGGCTACACCTTC. Translating it yields CASSVDSSYGYTF. V and J are TRBV9 and TRBJ1-2; D gene uncertain. V dropped 0 bases and J dropped 4 bases, with 7 bases sitting between them. The CDR3 is made up of 13 amino acids. The germline V gene encodes CDR1 SGDLS and CDR2 YYNGEE.

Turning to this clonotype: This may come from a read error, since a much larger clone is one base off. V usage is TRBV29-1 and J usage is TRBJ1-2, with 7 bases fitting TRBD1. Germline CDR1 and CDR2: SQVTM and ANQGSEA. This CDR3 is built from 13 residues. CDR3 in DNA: TGCGGCGCTAAAACAGGGGCAGCCTATGGCTACACCTTC. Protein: CGAKTGAAYGYTF.

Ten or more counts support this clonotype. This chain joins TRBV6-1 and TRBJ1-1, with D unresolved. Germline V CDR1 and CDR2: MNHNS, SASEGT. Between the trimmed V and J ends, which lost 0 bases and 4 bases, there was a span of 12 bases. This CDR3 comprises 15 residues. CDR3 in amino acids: CASSEALGYSTEAFF. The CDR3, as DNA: TGTGCCAGCAGTGAAGCGCTGGGATATAGCACTGAAGCTTTCTTT.

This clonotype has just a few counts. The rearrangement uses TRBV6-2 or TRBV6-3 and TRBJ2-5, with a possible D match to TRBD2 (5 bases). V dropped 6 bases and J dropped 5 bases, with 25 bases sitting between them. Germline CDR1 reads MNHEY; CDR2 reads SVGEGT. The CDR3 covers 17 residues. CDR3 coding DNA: TGTGCCAGCAGCCCTAGAGAAACAGAACGTCCGGGGGAGACCCAGTACTTC. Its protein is CASSPRETERPGETQYF.

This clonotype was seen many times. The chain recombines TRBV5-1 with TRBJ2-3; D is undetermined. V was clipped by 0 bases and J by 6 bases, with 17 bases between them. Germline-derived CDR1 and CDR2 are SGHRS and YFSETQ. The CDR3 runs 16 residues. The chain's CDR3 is CASSLAFFLPADTQYF. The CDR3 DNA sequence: TGCGCCAGCAGCTTGGCCTTCTTCCTACCTGCGGATACGCAGTATTTT.

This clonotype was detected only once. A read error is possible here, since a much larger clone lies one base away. The CDR3 loop reads CASSARAPTNGKLFF. CDR3 nucleotides: TGTGCCAGCAGTGCCCGGGCTCCAACTAATGGAAAACTGTTTTTT. This rearrangement joins TRBV6-2 or TRBV6-3 to TRBJ1-4; D not certain. The CDR3 consists of 15 residues. CDR1 is MNHEY and CDR2 is SVGEGT in the germline V gene.

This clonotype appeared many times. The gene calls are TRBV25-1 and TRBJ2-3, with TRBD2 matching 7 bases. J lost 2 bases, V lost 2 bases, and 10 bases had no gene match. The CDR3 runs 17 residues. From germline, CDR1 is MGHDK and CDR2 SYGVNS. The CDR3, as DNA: TGTGCCAGCAGTGAAGGGCCCTCTAGCGGCTACACAGATACGCAGTATTTT. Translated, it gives CASSEGPSSGYTDTQYF.

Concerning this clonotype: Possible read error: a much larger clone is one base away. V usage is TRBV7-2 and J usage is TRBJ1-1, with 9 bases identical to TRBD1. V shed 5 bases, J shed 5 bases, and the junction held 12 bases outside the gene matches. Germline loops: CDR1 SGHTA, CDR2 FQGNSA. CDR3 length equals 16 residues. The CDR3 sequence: CASSHRGGQGVTEAFF. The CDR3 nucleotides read TGTGCCAGCAGCCATAGGGGGGGACAGGGTGTGACTGAAGCTTTCTTT. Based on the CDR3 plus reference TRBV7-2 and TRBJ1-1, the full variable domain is GAGVSQSPSNKVTEKGKDVELRCDPISGHTALYWYRQSLGQGLEFLIYFQGNSAPDKSGLPSDRFSAERTGGSVSTLTIQRTQQEDSAVYLCASSHRGGQGVTEAFFGQGTRLTVV.

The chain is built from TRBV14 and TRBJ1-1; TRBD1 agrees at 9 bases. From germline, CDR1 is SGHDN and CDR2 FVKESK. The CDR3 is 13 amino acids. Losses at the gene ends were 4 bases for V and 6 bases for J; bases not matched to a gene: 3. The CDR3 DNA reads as TGTGCCAGCAGCCCCTGGACAGGGGCTGAAGCTTTCTTT. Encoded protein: CASSPWTGAEAFF.

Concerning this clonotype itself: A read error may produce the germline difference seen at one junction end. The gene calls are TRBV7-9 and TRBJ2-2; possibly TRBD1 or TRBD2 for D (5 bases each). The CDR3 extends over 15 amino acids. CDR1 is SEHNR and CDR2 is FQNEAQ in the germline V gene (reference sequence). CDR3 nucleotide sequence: TGTGCCAGCAGCTCGGGACCGCGGAACGCCGGGGAGCTGTTTTTT. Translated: CASSSGPRNAGELFF. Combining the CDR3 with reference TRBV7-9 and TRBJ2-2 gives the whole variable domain DTGVSQNPRHKITKRGQNVTFRCDPISEHNRLYWYRQTLGQGPEFLTYFQNEAQLEKSRLLSDRFSAERPKGSFSTLEIQRTEQGDSAMYLCASSSGPRNAGELFFGEGSRLTVL.

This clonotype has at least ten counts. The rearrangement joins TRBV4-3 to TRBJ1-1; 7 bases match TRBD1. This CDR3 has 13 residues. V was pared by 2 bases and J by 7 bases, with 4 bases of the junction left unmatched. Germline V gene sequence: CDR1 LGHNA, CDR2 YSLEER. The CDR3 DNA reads TGCGCCAGCAGCCAACTACAGGGGAATGAAGCTTTCTTT. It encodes CASSQLQGNEAFF.

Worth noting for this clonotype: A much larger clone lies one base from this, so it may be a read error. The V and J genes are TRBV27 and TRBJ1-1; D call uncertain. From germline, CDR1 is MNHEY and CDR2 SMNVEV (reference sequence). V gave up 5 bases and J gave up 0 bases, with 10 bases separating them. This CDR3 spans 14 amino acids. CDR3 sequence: CASSPEAMNTEAFF. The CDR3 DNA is TGTGCCAGCAGTCCAGAGGCCATGAACACTGAAGCTTTCTTT.

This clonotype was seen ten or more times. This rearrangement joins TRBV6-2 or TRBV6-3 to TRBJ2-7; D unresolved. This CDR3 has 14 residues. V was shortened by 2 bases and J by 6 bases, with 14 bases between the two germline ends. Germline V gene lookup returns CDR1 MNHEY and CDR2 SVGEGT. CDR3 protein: CASSYVDLSGEQYF. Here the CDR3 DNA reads TGTGCCAGCAGTTACGTGGACCTCTCCGGCGAGCAGTACTTC.

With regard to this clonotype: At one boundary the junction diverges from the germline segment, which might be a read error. CDR3 in DNA: TGTGCCAGCGGCTTAATAAACACTGAAGCTTTCTTT. Its translation: CASGLINTEAFF. The rearrangement links TRBV7-8 to TRBJ1-1; unclear D gene. This CDR3 is 12 amino acids long. The V gene's germline CDR1 is SGHVS and CDR2 FQNEAQ.

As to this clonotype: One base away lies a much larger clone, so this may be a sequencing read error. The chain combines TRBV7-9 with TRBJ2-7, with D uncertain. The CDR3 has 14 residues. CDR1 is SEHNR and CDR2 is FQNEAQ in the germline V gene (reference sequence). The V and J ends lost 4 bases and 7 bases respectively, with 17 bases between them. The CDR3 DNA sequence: TGTGCCAGCAGCTCGGACGCCGCTTCTGGGGAGCAGTACTTC. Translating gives CASSSDAASGEQYF.

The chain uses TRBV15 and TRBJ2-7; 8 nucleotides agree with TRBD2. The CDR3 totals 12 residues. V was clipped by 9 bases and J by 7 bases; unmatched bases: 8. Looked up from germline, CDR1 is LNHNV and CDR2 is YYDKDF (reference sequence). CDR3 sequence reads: CATSGNPGEQYF. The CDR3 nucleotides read TGTGCCACTAGCGGGAACCCTGGGGAGCAGTACTTC.

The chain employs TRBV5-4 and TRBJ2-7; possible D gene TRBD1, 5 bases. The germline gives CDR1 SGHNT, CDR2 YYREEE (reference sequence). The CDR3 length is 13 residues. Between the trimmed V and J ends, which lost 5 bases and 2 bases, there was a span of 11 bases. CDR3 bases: TGTGCCAGCAGTGGGGCAGGGACCTACGAGCAGTACTTC. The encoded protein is CASSGAGTYEQYF.